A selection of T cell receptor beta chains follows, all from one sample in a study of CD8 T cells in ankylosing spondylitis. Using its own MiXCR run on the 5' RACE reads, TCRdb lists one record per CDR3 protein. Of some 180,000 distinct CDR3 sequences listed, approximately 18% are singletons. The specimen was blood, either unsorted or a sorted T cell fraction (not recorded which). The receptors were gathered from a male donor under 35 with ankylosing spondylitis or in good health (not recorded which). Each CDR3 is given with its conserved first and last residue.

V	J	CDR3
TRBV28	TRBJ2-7	CAIRGRLNYEQYF
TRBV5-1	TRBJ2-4	CASSFESTGQLYF
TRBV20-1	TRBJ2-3	CSVIRDTQYF
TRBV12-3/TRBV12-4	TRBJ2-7	CASSPRTSGSSYEQYF
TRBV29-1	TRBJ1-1	CSVVDIPEAFF
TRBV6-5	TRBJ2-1	CASKSGGVYNEQFF
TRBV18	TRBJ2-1	CASSPGGRAAEQFF
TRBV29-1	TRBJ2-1	CSVDRSGTYNEQFF
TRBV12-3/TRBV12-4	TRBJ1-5	CASSPGTGANQPQHF
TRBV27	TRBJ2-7	CASSLVRTGGTYLYEQYF
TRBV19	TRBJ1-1	CASSTQGLRAFF
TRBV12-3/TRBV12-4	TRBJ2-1	CASSLGGLVQFF
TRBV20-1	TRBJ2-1	CSASPSAYFNEQFF
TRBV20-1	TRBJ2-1	CSATDYNEQFF
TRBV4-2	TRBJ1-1	CASSQDGGSTEAFF
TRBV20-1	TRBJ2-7	CSARGTDSYEQYF
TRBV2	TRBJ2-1	CASSSSGREQFF
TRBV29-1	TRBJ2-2	CSGSGSGGELFF
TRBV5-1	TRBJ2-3	CASSLEGTGGTDTQYF
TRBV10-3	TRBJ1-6	CAISENPPGRGSPLHF
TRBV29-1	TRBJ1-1	CSVEGTSEELPAFF
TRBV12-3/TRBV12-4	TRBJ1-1	CASSFSRHYTEAFF
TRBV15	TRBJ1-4	CATSRDQWLEEKLFF
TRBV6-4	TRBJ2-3	CASSDSPGSGPSTDTQYF
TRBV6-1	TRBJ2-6	CASSEQGAGANVLTF
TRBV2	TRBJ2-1	CASILVAGIVYNEQFF
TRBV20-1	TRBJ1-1	CSAPPGQGAVTEAFF
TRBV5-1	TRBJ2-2	CASSLGWTGANTGELFF
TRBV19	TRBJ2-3	CASRLLPGDHTQYF
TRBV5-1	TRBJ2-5	CASKGTSEETQYF
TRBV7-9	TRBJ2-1	CASSQGSLSYNEQFF
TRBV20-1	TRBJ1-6	CSAKTGWSSYNSPLHF
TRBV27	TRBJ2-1	CASIGSGPYNEQFF
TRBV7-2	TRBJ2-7	CASSPLTTSGRLDEQYF
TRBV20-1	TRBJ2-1	CSATRAGEPHEQFF
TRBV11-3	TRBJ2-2	CASSPQGSGELFF
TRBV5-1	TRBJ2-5	CASSLSSVLETQYF
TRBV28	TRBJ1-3	CASSRWGRGAASGNTIYF
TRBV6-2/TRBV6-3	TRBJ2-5	CASSRTLHSQETQYF
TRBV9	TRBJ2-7	CASSVEGAGGPYEQYF
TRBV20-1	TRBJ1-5	CSARDREYSNQPQHF
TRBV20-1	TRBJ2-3	CSGMPGGDTQYF
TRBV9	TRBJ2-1	CASSVEPGAGKSYNEQFF
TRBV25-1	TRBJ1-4	CASSEYRTDEKLFF
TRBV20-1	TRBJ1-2	CSAAGEAGYGYTF
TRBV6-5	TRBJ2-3	CASSWRGLDTQYF
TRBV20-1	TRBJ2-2	CSASPGTGGTGELFF